The 19 T cell receptor beta chains below come from one sample, sequenced in a study of T cell changes during pregnancy in multiple sclerosis. Some clones are missing from TCRdb's copy, which holds only in-frame ones; the method was immunoSEQ multiplex PCR. The sample yields 40,000 to 45,000 clones, roughly 90% seen once. Sequencing used CD4+ T cells from peripheral blood mononuclear cells, obtained before pregnancy. These TCRs come from a female donor with multiple sclerosis, enrolled in a pregnancy study.

The chain is built from TRBV4-1 and TRBJ2-3; weak D call: TRBD1 (6 bases). Germline V CDR1 and CDR2: MGHRA, YSYEKL. Trimming removed 0 bases from V and 5 bases from J, with 15 bases in between. The CDR3 runs to 16 residues. CDR3 sequence (DNA): TGCGCCAGCAGCCAAGATCTATGGGGGCTCGAAGATACGCAGTATTTT. This gives the protein CASSQDLWGLEDTQYF.

CDR3 residues: CASSYSGTEETQYF. CDR3 coding DNA: TGTGCCAGCAGTTACTCCGGGACAGAAGAGACCCAGTACTTC. This chain connects TRBV6-6 to TRBJ2-5, with TRBD1 identical over 7 bases. CDR1 MNHNY and CDR2 SVGAGI come from the germline V gene (reference sequence). The CDR3 runs to 14 residues. Losses at the gene ends were 0 bases for V and 3 bases for J; bases not matched to a gene: 1.

The V and J genes are TRBV10-3 and TRBJ2-1, with 8 bases that match TRBD2. Trimming removed 9 bases from V and 6 bases from J; junction bases left unmatched: 10. From germline, CDR1 is ENHRY and CDR2 SYGVKD. The CDR3 consists of 14 residues. CDR3 coding DNA: TGTGCCATTAGCGGGACTTCCGACTTCAATGAGCAGTTCTTC. Its translation: CAISGTSDFNEQFF.

The rearrangement uses TRBV7-9 and TRBJ2-5, with 8 bases lining up with TRBD1. CDR1 and CDR2 from the germline V gene are SEHNR and FQNEAQ (reference sequence). Germline trimming cut 3 bases from V and 2 bases from J; bases unmatched to any gene: 5. The CDR3 loop spans 15 amino acids. The CDR3 reads CASSFGQGTQETQYF. DNA for the CDR3: TGTGCCAGCAGCTTTGGACAGGGAACACAAGAGACCCAGTACTTC. Full variable domain (outside the CDR3, taken from reference TRBV7-9 and TRBJ2-5): DTGVSQNPRHKITKRGQNVTFRCDPISEHNRLYWYRQTLGQGPEFLTYFQNEAQLEKSRLLSDRFSAERPKGSFSTLEIQRTEQGDSAMYLCASSFGQGTQETQYFGPGTRLLVL.

The chain recombines TRBV5-1 with TRBJ2-1; 7 bases agree with TRBD1. The CDR3 extends over 15 amino acids. Trimming at V came to 2 bases and at J to 0 bases, leaving 2 bases not matched to a gene. Looked up from germline, CDR1 is SGHRS and CDR2 is YFSETQ. Here the CDR3 DNA reads TGCGCCAGCAGCTTAGGGGACAGCTCCTACAATGAGCAGTTCTTC. Its protein is CASSLGDSSYNEQFF.

V and J are TRBV23-1 and TRBJ2-6, with TRBD1 matching over 10 bases. TRBV23-1 is classed as an ORF, of uncertain function. CDR3 length equals 20 residues. V dropped 2 bases and J dropped 0; count of bases not matched to a gene: 10. The CDR3 coding sequence is TGCGCCAGCAGTCAACCCCCCAGGGACAGGGGAACCTCTGGGGCCAACGTCCTGACTTTC. It is translated as CASSQPPRDRGTSGANVLTF.

This rearrangement joins TRBV2 to TRBJ2-7; the D is unclear. V was clipped by 5 bases and J by 0 bases, with 5 bases between them. This CDR3 comprises 12 residues. Germline CDR1 and CDR2: SNHLY and FYNNEI. CDR3 in DNA: TGTGCCAGCAGTTCCAGCTCCTACGAGCAGTACTTC. Translated: CASSSSSYEQYF.

Only one count was recorded for this clone. The chain uses TRBV11-2 and TRBJ2-3, with 11 bases fitting TRBD2. The germline gives CDR1 SGHAT, CDR2 FQNNGV. With 5 bases clipped from V and 6 bases from J, the junction kept 13 bases outside the gene matches. There are 17 residues in the CDR3. Here the CDR3 reads CASSPGGTSGAGDTQYF. As DNA, the CDR3 is TGTGCCAGCAGCCCGGGGGGGACTAGCGGAGCCGGGGATACGCAGTATTTT. The full variable domain, rest sourced from reference TRBV11-2 and TRBJ2-3, is EAGVAQSPRYKIIEKRQSVAFWCNPISGHATLYWYQQILGQGPKLLIQFQNNGVVDDSQLPKDRFSAERLKGVDSTLKIQPAKLEDSAVYLCASSPGGTSGAGDTQYFGPGTRLTVL.

The chain is built from TRBV19 and TRBJ1-2; TRBD1 matches at 7 bases. Trimming cost V 3 bases and J 5 bases; bases outside gene matches: 6. The germline gives CDR1 LNHDA, CDR2 SQIVND (reference sequence). The CDR3 extends over 14 amino acids. CDR3 nucleotides: TGTGCCAGTAGTATCCCGGGACAGATTTATGGCTACACCTTC. It is translated as CASSIPGQIYGYTF.

The chain uses TRBV6-5 and TRBJ1-2, with D uncertain. Looked up from germline, CDR1 is MNHEY and CDR2 is SVGAGI. The CDR3 sequence is 13 residues long. V lost 6 bases and J lost 7, with 15 bases in between. The CDR3 nucleotides are TGTGCCAGCAGCCCTCTCCTAGGCTCTGGCTACACCTTC. Translating gives CASSPLLGSGYTF.

J is TRBJ1-1 and V is TRBV5-4; 7 positions match TRBD1. The germline V gene encodes CDR1 SGHNT and CDR2 YYREEE (reference sequence). Trimming took 0 bases from V and 1 from J; bases not matched to a gene: 12. The length of the CDR3 is 18 residues. The CDR3 is CASSLVPGQRIKNTEAFF. The CDR3 DNA is TGTGCCAGCAGCTTGGTTCCGGGACAGAGAATTAAGAACACTGAAGCTTTCTTT. Variable domain in full (rest from reference TRBV5-4 and TRBJ1-1): ETGVTQSPTHLIKTRGQQVTLRCSSQSGHNTVSWYQQALGQGPQFIFQYYREEENGRGNFPPRFSGLQFPNYSSELNVNALELDDSALYLCASSLVPGQRIKNTEAFFGQGTRLTVV.

This chain's CDR3 is CANQGAGTDTQYF. The CDR3 DNA sequence: TGTGCCAATCAGGGGGCCGGCACAGATACGCAGTATTTT. The gene calls are TRBV10-3 and TRBJ2-3; TRBD1 aligns across 8 bases. Per the germline V gene, CDR1 is ENHRY and CDR2 is SYGVKD. The junction had 4 bases not matched to a gene; V was cut back by 10 bases and J by 1 base. The CDR3 is made up of 13 amino acids.

This chain joins TRBV28 and TRBJ2-1, with D maybe TRBD2 (5 bases). The CDR3 is 14 amino acids. Trimming removed 6 bases from V and 7 bases from J, with 16 bases in between. CDR1 MDHEN and CDR2 SYDVKM come from the germline V gene. The CDR3 coding sequence is TGTGCCAGCAGGCCCGTCGGACTGACGAATGAGCAGTTCTTC. It specifies CASRPVGLTNEQFF.

This sequence joins TRBV19 and TRBJ2-1; weak D call: TRBD1 (6 bases). The CDR3 totals 13 residues. CDR1 and CDR2 (germline): LNHDA, SQIVND (reference sequence). Trimming took 5 bases from V and 4 from J, leaving 9 bases between them. Written as DNA, the CDR3 is TGTGCCAGTAGTCCCACAGGGTACAATGAGCAGTTCTTC. Amino acids: CASSPTGYNEQFF.

The chain carries TRBV5-4 and TRBJ2-1; 8 bases fit TRBD2. The J segment lost 2 bases and the V segment lost 3 bases, leaving 7 bases of the junction unmatched. This CDR3 region has 16 residues. CDR1 and CDR2 (germline): SGHNT, YYREEE (reference sequence). The DNA for the CDR3 is TGTGCCAGCAGCTCGGGGGGGGGTCACCCCTACAATGAGCAGTTCTTC. Protein: CASSSGGGHPYNEQFF.

The chain has TRBV5-1 and TRBJ2-6, with 7 positions matching TRBD1. The CDR3 is 18 residues long. Germline V lookup: CDR1 SGHRS, CDR2 YFSETQ. The V segment lost 6 bases and the J segment 4 bases; nucleotides outside the gene matches: 16. DNA of the CDR3: TGCGCCAGCACCCCCACAAGACAGGGTTCGGCGGGGGCCAACGTCCTGACTTTC. Its translation is CASTPTRQGSAGANVLTF.

The chain carries TRBV5-1 and TRBJ2-2, with 7 positions matching TRBD1. Unmatched junction bases numbered 6, after V lost 5 bases and J lost 2 bases. The CDR3 runs 15 residues. Germline V CDR1 and CDR2: SGHRS, YFSETQ. DNA for the CDR3: TGCGCCAGCAGGTCAACAGGGGTAAACACCGGGGAGCTGTTTTTT. The encoded protein is CASRSTGVNTGELFF.

Here the CDR3 reads CSGTGQGNEQFF. DNA of the CDR3: TGCAGCGGAACGGGACAGGGGAATGAGCAGTTCTTC. The V gene is TRBV29-1, the J gene TRBJ2-1; 10 bases line up with TRBD1. Germline V gene data show CDR1 as SQVTM and CDR2 as ANQGSEA. Trimming at V came to 7 bases and at J to 7 bases, leaving 4 bases not matched to a gene. This CDR3 is 12 amino acids long.

This CDR3 is CASSLRLGTTTSSEQYF. DNA of the CDR3: TGTGCCAGCAGCCTCAGACTAGGGACTACTACTTCTAGCGAGCAGTACTTC. The rearrangement joins TRBV5-6 to TRBJ2-7; 7 bases agree with TRBD2. Looked up from germline, CDR1 is SGHDT and CDR2 is YYEEEE. Losses at the gene ends were 4 bases for V and 6 bases for J; bases not matched to a gene: 19. This CDR3 region has 17 residues.